Below, one T cell receptor beta chain is given with its context. Researchers ran the PCR with 60 Vbeta and 13 Jbeta primers. Assay used: immunoSEQ multiplex PCR; TCRdb lists only in-frame clones, some missing. The sample has about 200,000 clones, approximately 86% seen once. The V end was cut by 1 base, the J end by 2 bases, with 17 bases between. CDR1 and CDR2 (germline): SGHDN, FVKESK. The CDR3 loop spans 18 amino acids. This sample was included in a study of cytomegalovirus exposure and HLA in healthy donors. The source of this sequence is a woman under 40 in good health and CMV-seronegative. The specimen sequenced was PBMCs. The chain employs TRBV14 and TRBJ2-2, with a possible D match to TRBD1 (7 bases). The CDR3 nucleotides read TGTGCCAGCAGCCAAGGGCCTCGACAGGGAGGTAACACCGGGGAGCTGTTTTTT. Its translation is CASSQGPRQGGNTGELFF.